This T cell receptor (beta chain) was captured by sequencing in a study of blood T cell repertoires in COVID-19. Study context: T cells, B-cell-depleted T cells, or PBMCs supplied cDNA or gDNA.

Authors' analysis steps: Amplification of reference gene primers was used by the study to estimate nucleated cell counts. TCRdb's table, derived via immunoSEQ multiplex PCR, lists solely in-frame clones and lacks some. V and J calls and clone size are given by that table; D and trimming were obtained from the DNA. This table holds about 80,000 clones, about 90% found once. CDR1 is MNHEY, CDR2 SVGEGT, per germline. V gave up 4 bases and J gave up 0 bases; unmatched junction bases: 13. CDR3 length equals 19 residues. The rearrangement links TRBV6-2 or TRBV6-3 to TRBJ2-4; 9 bases align to TRBD2. Sequencing was done on a sample of peripheral blood. This receptor was taken from an elderly woman with active or convalescent COVID-19. For the CDR3, the DNA is TGTGCCAGCAGTTTTCCGGGCCTAGCGGGGCCACTAGCCAAAAACATTCAGTACTTC. Its translation is CASSFPGLAGPLAKNIQYF.